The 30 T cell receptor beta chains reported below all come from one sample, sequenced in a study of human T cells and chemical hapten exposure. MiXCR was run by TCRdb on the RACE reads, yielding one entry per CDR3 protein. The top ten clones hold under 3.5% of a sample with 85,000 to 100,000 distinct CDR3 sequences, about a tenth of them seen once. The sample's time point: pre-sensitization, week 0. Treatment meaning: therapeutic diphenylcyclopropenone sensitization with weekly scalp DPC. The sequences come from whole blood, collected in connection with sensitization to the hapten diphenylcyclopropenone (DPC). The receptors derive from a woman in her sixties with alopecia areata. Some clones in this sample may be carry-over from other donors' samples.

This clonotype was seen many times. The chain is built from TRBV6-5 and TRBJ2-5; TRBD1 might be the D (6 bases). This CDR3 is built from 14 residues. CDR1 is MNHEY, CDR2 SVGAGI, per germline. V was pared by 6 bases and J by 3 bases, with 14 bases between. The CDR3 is CASSHRDKEETQYF. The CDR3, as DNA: TGTGCCAGCAGCCACCGGGACAAAGAAGAGACCCAGTACTTC.

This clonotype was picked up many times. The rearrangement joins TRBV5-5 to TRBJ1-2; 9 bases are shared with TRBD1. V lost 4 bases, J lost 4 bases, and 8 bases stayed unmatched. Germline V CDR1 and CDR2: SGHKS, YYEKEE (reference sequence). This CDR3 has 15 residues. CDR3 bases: TGTGCCAGCAGCCCCTGGGACAGGGCTGTCTATGGCTACACCTTC. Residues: CASSPWDRAVYGYTF.

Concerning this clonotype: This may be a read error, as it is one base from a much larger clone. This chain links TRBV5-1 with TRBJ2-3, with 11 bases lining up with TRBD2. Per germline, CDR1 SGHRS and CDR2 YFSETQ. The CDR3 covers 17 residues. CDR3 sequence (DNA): TGCGTCAGCAGCACCCCTAGTAGCGGGGGGGACACAGATACGCAGTATTTT. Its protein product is CVSSTPSSGGDTDTQYF.

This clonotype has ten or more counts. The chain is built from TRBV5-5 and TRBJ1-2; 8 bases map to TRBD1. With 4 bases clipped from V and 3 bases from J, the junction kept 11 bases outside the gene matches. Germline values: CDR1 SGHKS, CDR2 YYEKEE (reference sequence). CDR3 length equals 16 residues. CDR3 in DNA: TGTGCCAGCAGCCTACAAACAGGGGGAACTTACTATGGCTACACCTTC. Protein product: CASSLQTGGTYYGYTF.

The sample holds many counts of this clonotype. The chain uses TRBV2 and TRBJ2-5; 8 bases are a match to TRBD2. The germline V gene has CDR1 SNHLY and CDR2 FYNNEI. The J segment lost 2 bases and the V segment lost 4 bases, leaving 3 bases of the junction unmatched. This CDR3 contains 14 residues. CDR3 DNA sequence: TGTGCCAGCAGTGCGCGGGGGGATCAAGAGACCCAGTACTTC. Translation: CASSARGDQETQYF. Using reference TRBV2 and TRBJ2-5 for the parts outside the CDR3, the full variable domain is EPEVTQTPSHQVTQMGQEVILRCVPISNHLYFYWYRQILGQKVEFLVSFYNNEISEKSEIFDDQFSVERPDGSNFTLKIRSTKLEDSAMYFCASSARGDQETQYFGPGTRLLVL.

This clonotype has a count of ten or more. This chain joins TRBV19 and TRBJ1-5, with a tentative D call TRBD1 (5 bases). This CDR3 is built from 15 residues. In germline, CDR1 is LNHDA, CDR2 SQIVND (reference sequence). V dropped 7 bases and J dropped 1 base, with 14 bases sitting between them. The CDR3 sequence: CASTFLQASNQPQHF. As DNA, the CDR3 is TGTGCCAGTACCTTTCTACAGGCGAGCAATCAGCCCCAGCATTTT.

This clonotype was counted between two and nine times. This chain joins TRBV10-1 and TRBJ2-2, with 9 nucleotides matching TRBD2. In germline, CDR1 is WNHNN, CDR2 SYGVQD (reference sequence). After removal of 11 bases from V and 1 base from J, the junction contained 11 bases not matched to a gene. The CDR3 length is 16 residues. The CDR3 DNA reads TGCGCCCCCCTGTCCCTGACTAGCGGGAACACCGGGGAGCTGTTTTTT. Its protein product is CAPLSLTSGNTGELFF.

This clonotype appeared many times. CDR3 sequence (DNA): TGTGCCAGCAGCTTGGAGGACGACTATAATTCACCCCTCCACTTT. It translates to CASSLEDDYNSPLHF. V usage is TRBV5-8 and J usage is TRBJ1-6; D gene ambiguous. The V gene's germline CDR1 is SGHTS and CDR2 YDEGEE. The CDR3 is 15 amino acids. V lost 0 bases to trimming and J lost 3 bases, with 7 bases between them.

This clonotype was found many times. The CDR3 is CASSPELLAVNEQFF. The DNA for the CDR3 is TGTGCCAGCTCACCAGAGTTACTAGCGGTCAATGAGCAGTTCTTC. The genes are TRBV18 and TRBJ2-1, with 8 bases lining up with TRBD2. The V gene end was trimmed by 2 bases and the J gene end by 6 bases; junction bases not matched to a gene: 6. The CDR3 is made up of 15 amino acids. Germline V CDR1 and CDR2: KGHSH, LQKENI.

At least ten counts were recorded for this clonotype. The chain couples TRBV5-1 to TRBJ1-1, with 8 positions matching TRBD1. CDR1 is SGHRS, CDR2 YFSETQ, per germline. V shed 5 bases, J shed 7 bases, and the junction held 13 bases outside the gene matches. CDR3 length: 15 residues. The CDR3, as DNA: TGCGCCAGCAGTCTGGCCTCGGACAGGGTGAATGAAGCTTTCTTT. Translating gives CASSLASDRVNEAFF.

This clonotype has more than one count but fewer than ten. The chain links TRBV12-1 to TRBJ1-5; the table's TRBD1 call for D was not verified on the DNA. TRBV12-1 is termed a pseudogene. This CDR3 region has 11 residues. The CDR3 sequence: CASSPGQPQHF. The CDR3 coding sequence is TGTGCCAGCAGCCCGGGTCAGCCCCAGCATTTT.

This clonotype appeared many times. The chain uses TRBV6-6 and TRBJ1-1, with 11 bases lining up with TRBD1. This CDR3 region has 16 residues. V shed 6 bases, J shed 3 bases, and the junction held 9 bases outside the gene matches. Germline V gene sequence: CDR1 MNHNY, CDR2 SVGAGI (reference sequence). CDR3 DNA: TGTGCCAGCAGCCGTCCCCGGGGACAGGGGGACACTGAAGCTTTCTTT. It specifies CASSRPRGQGDTEAFF.

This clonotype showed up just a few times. CDR3 DNA: TGCGCCAGCAGCCCACCGAATCTAGCGAGCCAAGAGACCCAGTACTTC. Protein sequence: CASSPPNLASQETQYF. The J gene is TRBJ2-5, the V gene TRBV5-1, with D maybe TRBD2 (6 bases). Per germline, CDR1 SGHRS and CDR2 YFSETQ. The CDR3 covers 16 residues. The ends were cut back, 4 bases at V and 1 base at J, with 17 bases in the middle.

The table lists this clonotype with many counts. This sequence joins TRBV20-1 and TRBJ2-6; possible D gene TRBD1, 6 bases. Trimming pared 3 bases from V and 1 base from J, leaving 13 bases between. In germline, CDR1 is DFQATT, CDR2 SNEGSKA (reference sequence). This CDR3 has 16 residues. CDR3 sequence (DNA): TGCAGTGCTAGGGACCCTAGGGGGTCTGGGGCCAACGTCCTGACTTTC. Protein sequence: CSARDPRGSGANVLTF.

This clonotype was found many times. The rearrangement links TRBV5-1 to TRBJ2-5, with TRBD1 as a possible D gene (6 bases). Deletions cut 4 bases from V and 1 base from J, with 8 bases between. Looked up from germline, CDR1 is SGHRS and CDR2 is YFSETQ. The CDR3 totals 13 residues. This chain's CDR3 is CASSLQGQETQYF. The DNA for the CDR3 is TGCGCCAGCAGCCTACAGGGCCAAGAGACCCAGTACTTC.

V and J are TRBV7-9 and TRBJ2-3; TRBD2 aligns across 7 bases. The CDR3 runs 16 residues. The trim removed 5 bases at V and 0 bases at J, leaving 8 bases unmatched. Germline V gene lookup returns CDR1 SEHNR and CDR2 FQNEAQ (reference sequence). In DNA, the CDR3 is TGTGCCAGCAGCACCGGACTAGGCCTAAGCACAGATACGCAGTATTTT. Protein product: CASSTGLGLSTDTQYF.

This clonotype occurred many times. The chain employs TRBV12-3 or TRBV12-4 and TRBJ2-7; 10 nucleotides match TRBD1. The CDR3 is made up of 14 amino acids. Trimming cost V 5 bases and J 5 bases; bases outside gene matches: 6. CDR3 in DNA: TGTGCCAGCAGTACGACAGGGGGCCACCACGAGCAGTACTTC. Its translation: CASSTTGGHHEQYF.

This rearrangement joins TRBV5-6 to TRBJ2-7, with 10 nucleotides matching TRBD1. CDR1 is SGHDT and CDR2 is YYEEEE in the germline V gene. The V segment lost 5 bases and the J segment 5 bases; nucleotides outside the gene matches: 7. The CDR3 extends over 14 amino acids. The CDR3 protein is CASSQTGGVHEQYF. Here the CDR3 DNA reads TGTGCCAGCAGTCAGACAGGGGGCGTCCACGAGCAGTACTTC.

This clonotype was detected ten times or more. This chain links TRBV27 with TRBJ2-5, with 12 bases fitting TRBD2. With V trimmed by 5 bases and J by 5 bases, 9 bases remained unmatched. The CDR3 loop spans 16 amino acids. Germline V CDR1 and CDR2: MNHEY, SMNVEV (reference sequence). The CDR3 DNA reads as TGTGCCAGCAGTCCACCGACTAGCGGGGGTTGGGAGACCCAGTACTTC. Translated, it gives CASSPPTSGGWETQYF.

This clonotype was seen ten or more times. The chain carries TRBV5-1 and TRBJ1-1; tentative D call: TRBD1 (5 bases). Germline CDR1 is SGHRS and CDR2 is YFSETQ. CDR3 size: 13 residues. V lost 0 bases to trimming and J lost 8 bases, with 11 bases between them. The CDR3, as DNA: TGCGCCAGCAGCTTGGCCGGGACTGTCGAAGCTTTCTTT. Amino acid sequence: CASSLAGTVEAFF.

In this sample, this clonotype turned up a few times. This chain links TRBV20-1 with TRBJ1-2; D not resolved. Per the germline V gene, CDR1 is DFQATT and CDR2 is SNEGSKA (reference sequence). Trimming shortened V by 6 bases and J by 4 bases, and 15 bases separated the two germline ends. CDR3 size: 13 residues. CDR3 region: CSATDSIGYGYTF. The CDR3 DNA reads TGCAGTGCCACGGACTCAATCGGCTATGGCTACACCTTC.

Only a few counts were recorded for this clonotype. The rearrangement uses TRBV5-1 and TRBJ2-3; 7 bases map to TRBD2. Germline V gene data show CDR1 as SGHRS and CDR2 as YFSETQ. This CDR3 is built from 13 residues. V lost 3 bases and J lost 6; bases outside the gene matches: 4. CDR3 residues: CASSSNSGDTQYF. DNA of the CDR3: TGCGCCAGCAGCTCGAATAGCGGGGATACGCAGTATTTT. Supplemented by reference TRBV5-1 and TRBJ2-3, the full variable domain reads KAGVTQTPRYLIKTRGQQVTLSCSPISGHRSVSWYQQTPGQGLQFLFEYFSETQRNKGNFPGRFSGRQFSNSRSEMNVSTLELGDSALYLCASSSNSGDTQYFGPGTRLTVL.

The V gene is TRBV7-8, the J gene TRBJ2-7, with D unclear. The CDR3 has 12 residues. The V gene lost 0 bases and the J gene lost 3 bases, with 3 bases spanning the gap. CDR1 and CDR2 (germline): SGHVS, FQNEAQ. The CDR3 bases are TGTGCCAGCAGCTTAGCGATCTACGAGCAGTACTTC. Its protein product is CASSLAIYEQYF.

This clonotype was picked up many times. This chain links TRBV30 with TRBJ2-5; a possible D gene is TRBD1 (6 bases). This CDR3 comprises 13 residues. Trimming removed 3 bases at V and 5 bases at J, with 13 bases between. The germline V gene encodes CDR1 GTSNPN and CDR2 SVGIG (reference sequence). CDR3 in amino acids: CAWRGAGVETQYF. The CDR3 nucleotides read TGTGCCTGGAGGGGGGCAGGGGTCGAGACCCAGTACTTC.

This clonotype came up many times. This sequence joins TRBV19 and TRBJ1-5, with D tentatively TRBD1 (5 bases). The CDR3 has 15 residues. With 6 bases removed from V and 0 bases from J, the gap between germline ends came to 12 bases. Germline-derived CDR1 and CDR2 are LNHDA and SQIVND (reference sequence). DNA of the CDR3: TGTGCCAGTAGACGGGGCGGGGGTAGCAATCAGCCCCAGCATTTT. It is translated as CASRRGGGSNQPQHF.

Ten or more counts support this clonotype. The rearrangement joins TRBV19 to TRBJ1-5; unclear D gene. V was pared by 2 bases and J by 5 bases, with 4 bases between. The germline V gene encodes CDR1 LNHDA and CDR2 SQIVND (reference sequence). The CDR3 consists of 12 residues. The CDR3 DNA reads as TGTGCCAGTAGTATACGGTATCAGCCCCAGCATTTT. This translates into CASSIRYQPQHF.

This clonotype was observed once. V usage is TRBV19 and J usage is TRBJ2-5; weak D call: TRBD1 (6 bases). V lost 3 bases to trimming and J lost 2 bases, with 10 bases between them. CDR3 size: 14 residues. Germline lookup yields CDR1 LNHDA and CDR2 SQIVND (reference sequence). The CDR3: CASSIGQTQETQYF. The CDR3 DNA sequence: TGTGCCAGTAGTATCGGACAGACACAAGAGACCCAGTACTTC.

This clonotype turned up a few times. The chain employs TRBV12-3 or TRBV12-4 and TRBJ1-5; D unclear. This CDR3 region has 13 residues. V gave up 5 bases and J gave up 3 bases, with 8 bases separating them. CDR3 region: CASSQENNQPQHF. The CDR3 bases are TGTGCCAGCAGTCAGGAAAACAATCAGCCCCAGCATTTT.

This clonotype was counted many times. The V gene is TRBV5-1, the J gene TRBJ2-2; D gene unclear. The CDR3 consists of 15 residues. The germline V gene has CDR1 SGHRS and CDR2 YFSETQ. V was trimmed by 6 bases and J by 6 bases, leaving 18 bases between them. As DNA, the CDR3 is TGCGCCAGCAAGGAGCAGGCGTCAACCTCCGGGGAGCTGTTTTTT. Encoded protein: CASKEQASTSGELFF.

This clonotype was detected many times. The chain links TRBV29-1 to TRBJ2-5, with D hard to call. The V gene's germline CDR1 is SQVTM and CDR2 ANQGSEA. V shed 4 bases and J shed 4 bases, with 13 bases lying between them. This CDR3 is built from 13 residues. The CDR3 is CSVAPPRGETQYF. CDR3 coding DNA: TGCAGCGTTGCCCCTCCGAGAGGAGAGACCCAGTACTTC. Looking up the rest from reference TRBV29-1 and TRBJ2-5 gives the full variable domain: SAVISQKPSRDICQRGTSLTIQCQVDSQVTMMFWYRQQPGQSLTLIATANQGSEATYESGFVIDKFPISRPNLTFSTLTVSNMSPEDSSIYLCSVAPPRGETQYFGPGTRLLVL.